This TCR beta chain stems from a study of identical twins. This clonotype came up a few times. TCRdb re-called the 5' RACE reads through MiXCR, storing one row per CDR3 protein. The sample records around 470,000 distinct CDR3 sequences, more than 13% being singletons. CDR1 is SGHTA and CDR2 is FQGNSA in the germline V gene. V lost 5 bases and J lost 9, with 19 bases in between. The CDR3 runs 14 residues. The same sample was also used in a study of yellow fever vaccine responses in identical twins.

The chain joins TRBV7-2 to TRBJ2-5; D is possibly TRBD1 or TRBD2 (5 bases each). The sequence was collected from a woman aged 18-35 years in good health. Sequencing was carried out using CD4+ T cells sorted from blood. CDR3 DNA: TGTGCCAGCAGCCAAGCCGGGACCACAATGTCCCAGTACTTC. Its translation is CASSQAGTTMSQYF.